This is a list of T cell receptor beta chains from one sample in a study of T cell responses to AZD1222 COVID-19 vaccine. The repertoire was sequenced with immunoSEQ multiplex PCR; TCRdb's copy has only in-frame clones and lacks some. The sample consists of more than 95,000 clones, 89% of them appearing once. The source was peripheral blood, collected on day 0 of AZD1222 vaccination. The receptor source for this set is an adult in good health. CDR3s include the opening cysteine and the closing phenylalanine or tryptophan. A D gene is named only where the DNA matches it firmly. Not all rows give a size; the values are once, few, many and, for expanded clones, a class.

TRBV7-7,.,TRBJ1-1,few,TGTGCCCGAAAGGTGGGGGGCGCATCCCACGGCCATATGAACACTGAAGCTTTCTTT,CARKVGGASHGHMNTEAFF
TRBV5-4,.,TRBJ1-3,.,TGTGCCAGCAGCTTGGGGGGCTCTGGAAACACCATATATTTT,CASSLGGSGNTIYF
TRBV7-2,.,TRBJ2-2,.,TGTGCCAGCAGCTTAGAGGTTAATGGGGCCGGGGAGCTGTTTTTT,CASSLEVNGAGELFF
TRBV6-5,TRBD1,TRBJ1-5,.,TGTGCCAGCAGCCCGACAGGGAATCAGCCCCAGCATTTT,CASSPTGNQPQHF
TRBV5-8,.,TRBJ1-2,.,TGTGCCAGCAGCCCCTTTTGGACCGCAGGGCATGGCTACACCTTC,CASSPFWTAGHGYTF
TRBV27,.,TRBJ1-5,once,TGTGCCAGCAGTTTATCGTACGGTCAGCCCCAGCATTTT,CASSLSYGQPQHF
TRBV10-3,TRBD1,TRBJ2-1,.,TGTGCCTCCAGGGGGTACCTTGACAATGAGCAGTTCTTC,CASRGYLDNEQFF
TRBV7-2,.,TRBJ2-1,many,TGTGCCAGCAGCTTAGACAGGGGACTCAGCTCCTACAATGAGCAGTTCTTC,CASSLDRGLSSYNEQFF
TRBV3-1/TRBV3-2,.,TRBJ2-2,.,TGTGCCAGCAGCCATGCGGTAACCGGGGAGCTGTTTTTT,CASSHAVTGELFF
TRBV6-1,.,TRBJ2-7,.,TGTGCCAGCAGTGATGGGGGGGCCCCCTACGAGCAGTACTTC,CASSDGGAPYEQYF
TRBV7-9,.,TRBJ1-5,.,TGTGCCAGCAGCTCGGACGGACGGAGATGGCCCCAGCATTTT,CASSSDGRRWPQHF
TRBV15,.,TRBJ2-3,.,TGTGCCACCAGCAGAGGGTGGACGGGGGGCACAGATACGCAGTATTTT,CATSRGWTGGTDTQYF
TRBV3-1/TRBV3-2,.,TRBJ2-3,.,TGTGCCAGCAGCCAAGGCGATAGCACAGATACGCAGTATTTT,CASSQGDSTDTQYF
TRBV29-1,TRBD2,TRBJ2-7,once,TGCAGCGTTGAAGACTTCACCGGGACTAGCGGTTACGAGCAGTACTTC,CSVEDFTGTSGYEQYF
TRBV7-8,.,TRBJ2-7,.,TGTGCCAGCAGCCCCGGGCCCTACTCCTACGAGCAGTACTTC,CASSPGPYSYEQYF
TRBV20-1,.,TRBJ1-2,.,TGCAGTGCTAGTAGGGCCAGTCCATTTAACTATGGCTACACCTTC,CSASRASPFNYGYTF
TRBV10-1,TRBD1,TRBJ2-6,.,TGCGCCAGCAGTACTGGGACAGCTGGGGCCAACGTCCTGACTTTC,CASSTGTAGANVLTF
TRBV9,.,TRBJ1-1,.,TGTGCCAGCAGCGTAGAGGTGGGACAAGCTTTCTTT,CASSVEVGQAFF
TRBV4-1,.,TRBJ1-3,.,TGCGCCAGCAGCCAAGAGGGGACGGGAAACACCATATATTTT,CASSQEGTGNTIYF
TRBV9,.,TRBJ2-1,.,TGTGCCAGCAGCGGAAGGGAAAGGATAGATGAGCAGTTCTTC,CASSGRERIDEQFF
TRBV7-6,.,TRBJ1-1,.,TGTGCCAGCAGCTTATCGGGTGTGGGGAACACTGAAGCTTTCTTT,CASSLSGVGNTEAFF
TRBV10-3,.,TRBJ1-1,.,TGTGCCATCAGTGTACAGGGTTACGAAGCTTTCTTT,CAISVQGYEAFF
TRBV3-1/TRBV3-2,TRBD1,TRBJ2-1,.,TGTGCCAGCAGCCAATGGGACAGTTACAATGAGCAGTTCTTC,CASSQWDSYNEQFF
TRBV5-1,.,TRBJ2-1,once,TGCGCCAGCAGCCTTTCTTCGACTAGTGGGGGTTCCTACAATGAGCAGTTCTTC,CASSLSSTSGGSYNEQFF
TRBV3-1/TRBV3-2,.,TRBJ1-3,.,TGTGCCAGCAGCCAAGTACCCTCCTCTGGAAACACCATATATTTT,CASSQVPSSGNTIYF
TRBV14,TRBD1,TRBJ1-3,.,TGTGCCAGCAGCCACGATCTTCCTACAGGGGGCGGCGGAAACACCATATATTTT,CASSHDLPTGGGGNTIYF
TRBV5-1,TRBD1,TRBJ2-7,.,TGCGCCAGCAGCGTGGGACAGGGCTCCTACGAGCAGTACTTC,CASSVGQGSYEQYF
TRBV29-1,.,TRBJ1-2,.,TGCAGCGTTGTTCCAACCGACAGCTATGGCTACACCTTC,CSVVPTDSYGYTF
TRBV12-3/TRBV12-4,.,TRBJ1-2,.,TGTGCCAGCAGTTTACCAGGGTTAGGCTACACCTTC,CASSLPGLGYTF
TRBV15,.,TRBJ2-3,.,TGTGCCACCAGCAGAGGTCTTCGGTGGGGTAACACAGATACGCAGTATTTT,CATSRGLRWGNTDTQYF
TRBV11-2,TRBD2,TRBJ2-5,.,TGTGCCAGCAGCTTAGAAGAGGGCGGGGGGACCCAGTACTTC,CASSLEEGGGTQYF
TRBV27,.,TRBJ1-1,.,TGTGCCAGCAGGAGCCAGGGGTCGTACACTGAAGCTTTCTTT,CASRSQGSYTEAFF
TRBV13,.,TRBJ2-7,.,TGTGCCAGCAGCGAGACTCGTGAGCAGTACTTC,CASSETREQYF
TRBV12-3/TRBV12-4,.,TRBJ1-1,.,TGTGCCAGCAGTCCAACAGAGAACACTGAAGCTTTCTTT,CASSPTENTEAFF
TRBV6-1,.,TRBJ2-3,.,TGTGCCAGCAGTGATTGGATGGGAACAGATACGCAGTATTTT,CASSDWMGTDTQYF
TRBV10-2,.,TRBJ2-5,.,TGCGCCAGCAGTGAAGCCGGGACCCGGGAGACCCAGTACTTC,CASSEAGTRETQYF
TRBV25-1,.,TRBJ1-2,few,TGTGCCAGCAGTGAAGGGTGGGAAAAACGCTACACCTTC,CASSEGWEKRYTF
TRBV6-6,TRBD1,TRBJ1-4,.,TGTGCCAGCAGTGGGTGGACAGGGCCTAATGAAAAACTGTTTTTT,CASSGWTGPNEKLFF
TRBV6-4,TRBD2,TRBJ2-1,.,TGTGCCAGCAGTGACCCTGGAAGAAGTGGGGGGGAATCCTACAATGAGCAGTTCTTC,CASSDPGRSGGESYNEQFF
TRBV5-4,.,TRBJ1-5,.,TGTGCCAGCAGCTTGGATGTAGGTCGGGGTCAGCCCCAGCATTTT,CASSLDVGRGQPQHF
TRBV6-1,TRBD1,TRBJ2-3,.,TGTGCCAGCAGTGAAGCGCCCGGACAGGGAAGCACAGATACGCAGTATTTT,CASSEAPGQGSTDTQYF
TRBV5-1,.,TRBJ1-3,.,TGCGCCAGCTCCGTGGGCTCTGGAAACACCATATATTTT,CASSVGSGNTIYF
TRBV2,.,TRBJ2-1,few,TGTGCCAGCAGTGGCCACCGCCCTTACAATGAGCAGTTCTTC,CASSGHRPYNEQFF
TRBV4-1,TRBD1,TRBJ1-2,.,TGCGCCAGCAGCCAAGGAGGACAGGGTCCTAACTATGGCTACACCTTC,CASSQGGQGPNYGYTF
TRBV6-5,.,TRBJ1-3,.,TGTGCCAGCCGGGTCGGGGCCTCTGGAAACACCATATATTTT,CASRVGASGNTIYF
TRBV5-1,TRBD1,TRBJ1-3,.,TGCGCCAGCAGCTTGAATGACAGGGCCGGAAACACCATATATTTT,CASSLNDRAGNTIYF
TRBV5-1,.,TRBJ1-2,.,TGCGCCAGCAGCTTGGGACAGGACACCTATGGCTACACCTTC,CASSLGQDTYGYTF
TRBV27,TRBD2,TRBJ2-7,.,TGTGCCAGCAGTCCAATTACTAGTGGGGGGGGTTCCTACGAGCAGTACTTC,CASSPITSGGGSYEQYF
TRBV9,.,TRBJ1-1,.,TGTGCCAGCAGCCCAGGAGAGGGGTGGTCTTTCTTT,CASSPGEGWSFF
TRBV3-1/TRBV3-2,.,TRBJ1-1,once,TGTGCCAGCAGCCAGTTGGTTATGAACAGGCAAAAAAACACTGAAGCTTTCTTT,CASSQLVMNRQKNTEAFF